This is a list of T cell receptor beta chains from one sample in a study of blood T cell repertoires in COVID-19. Libraries were prepared by immunoSEQ multiplex PCR; TCRdb keeps only in-frame clonotypes and omits some of them. The table has about 160,000 clones, approximately 88% seen once. Sequenced input: peripheral blood. All receptors derive from a man between 18 and 35 years old with active or convalescent COVID-19. Both conserved end residues are part of each CDR3. The order of the fields is D gene, J gene, clone size, V gene, CDR3 protein, CDR3 DNA. D genes are given only for firm matches. Size tells how often a clone was seen (once, few, many) or the class of an expanded clone, and some rows leave it out.

D gene: NA; J gene: TRBJ1-6; clone size: NA; V gene: TRBV30; CDR3 protein: CAWKGHKGLGSPLHF; CDR3 DNA: TGTGCCTGGAAGGGACACAAAGGGTTAGGTTCACCCCTCCACTTT
D gene: NA; J gene: TRBJ2-7; clone size: NA; V gene: TRBV5-1; CDR3 protein: CASSSQGYEQYF; CDR3 DNA: TGCGCCAGCAGCAGCCAGGGGTACGAGCAGTACTTC
D gene: TRBD2; J gene: TRBJ2-1; clone size: NA; V gene: TRBV30; CDR3 protein: CAWSSRTSGRAYNEQFF; CDR3 DNA: TGTGCCTGGAGTTCCCGGACTAGCGGGAGGGCCTACAATGAGCAGTTCTTC
D gene: TRBD1; J gene: TRBJ1-4; clone size: NA; V gene: TRBV28; CDR3 protein: CASSLYRGASEKLFF; CDR3 DNA: TGTGCCAGCAGTTTATACAGGGGTGCGAGTGAAAAACTGTTTTTT
D gene: NA; J gene: TRBJ2-3; clone size: NA; V gene: TRBV5-4; CDR3 protein: CASRTPGEDTDTQYF; CDR3 DNA: TGTGCCAGCAGGACCCCCGGGGAGGACACAGATACGCAGTATTTT
D gene: NA; J gene: TRBJ1-1; clone size: NA; V gene: TRBV28; CDR3 protein: CASSLGGGTEAFF; CDR3 DNA: TGTGCCAGCAGTTTGGGAGGGGGCACTGAAGCTTTCTTT
D gene: NA; J gene: TRBJ1-6; clone size: NA; V gene: TRBV5-6; CDR3 protein: CASSGGSRGIPLHF; CDR3 DNA: TGTGCCAGCAGTGGGGGCTCTCGGGGAATACCCCTCCACTTT
D gene: TRBD1; J gene: TRBJ2-2; clone size: NA; V gene: TRBV10-2; CDR3 protein: CASSAQGARAGELFF; CDR3 DNA: TGCGCCAGCAGTGCACAGGGGGCCCGGGCCGGGGAGCTGTTTTTT
D gene: TRBD1; J gene: TRBJ2-1; clone size: NA; V gene: TRBV4-1; CDR3 protein: CASSQGTGGYEQFF; CDR3 DNA: TGCGCCAGCAGCCAAGGGACAGGGGGCTATGAGCAGTTCTTC
D gene: TRBD1; J gene: TRBJ1-2; clone size: NA; V gene: TRBV6-5; CDR3 protein: CASKDRESFYGYTF; CDR3 DNA: TGTGCCAGCAAAGACAGGGAGAGTTTCTATGGCTACACCTTC
D gene: NA; J gene: TRBJ1-2; clone size: NA; V gene: TRBV5-1; CDR3 protein: CASSLQVADGYTF; CDR3 DNA: TGCGCCAGCAGCTTGCAGGTCGCCGATGGCTACACCTTC
D gene: TRBD2; J gene: TRBJ2-1; clone size: NA; V gene: TRBV19; CDR3 protein: CASTPSGKPYNEQFF; CDR3 DNA: TGTGCCAGTACCCCGAGCGGGAAACCCTACAATGAGCAGTTCTTC
D gene: NA; J gene: TRBJ2-3; clone size: NA; V gene: TRBV27; CDR3 protein: CASSSQGYTQYF; CDR3 DNA: TGTGCCAGCAGTTCCCAGGGGTATACGCAGTATTTT
D gene: TRBD1; J gene: TRBJ1-1; clone size: NA; V gene: TRBV4-1; CDR3 protein: CASSQEWGQAMNTEAFF; CDR3 DNA: TGCGCCAGCAGCCAAGAGTGGGGACAGGCCATGAACACTGAAGCTTTCTTT
D gene: NA; J gene: TRBJ2-3; clone size: NA; V gene: TRBV14; CDR3 protein: CASSQFRREDTQYF; CDR3 DNA: TGTGCCAGCAGCCAGTTTAGAAGAGAAGATACGCAGTATTTT
D gene: TRBD2; J gene: TRBJ2-3; clone size: NA; V gene: TRBV6-2/TRBV6-3; CDR3 protein: CASSYSGGTDTQYF; CDR3 DNA: TGTGCCAGCAGTTACTCGGGGGGGACAGATACGCAGTATTTT
D gene: NA; J gene: TRBJ2-7; clone size: NA; V gene: TRBV28; CDR3 protein: CASSTTRRGNSYEQYF; CDR3 DNA: TGTGCCAGCAGTACGACACGAAGGGGCAACTCCTACGAGCAGTACTTC
D gene: TRBD1; J gene: TRBJ2-3; clone size: NA; V gene: TRBV9; CDR3 protein: CASSAIPGQGRYF; CDR3 DNA: TGTGCCAGCAGCGCTATCCCGGGACAGGGAAGGTATTTT
D gene: NA; J gene: TRBJ2-3; clone size: NA; V gene: TRBV19; CDR3 protein: CASSAGLGTDTQYF; CDR3 DNA: TGTGCCAGTAGTGCGGGACTCGGCACAGATACGCAGTATTTT
D gene: TRBD2; J gene: TRBJ2-7; clone size: once; V gene: TRBV19; CDR3 protein: CATKGGSEQYF; CDR3 DNA: TGTGCCACCAAGGGCGGGAGCGAGCAGTACTTC
D gene: TRBD1; J gene: TRBJ1-1; clone size: few; V gene: TRBV5-1; CDR3 protein: CASSPTGAYTEAFF; CDR3 DNA: TGCGCCAGCAGCCCGACAGGGGCCTACACTGAAGCTTTCTTT
D gene: NA; J gene: TRBJ2-5; clone size: NA; V gene: TRBV6-2/TRBV6-3; CDR3 protein: CASSPNPRQKETQYF; CDR3 DNA: TGTGCCAGCAGTCCCAACCCGAGACAGAAAGAGACCCAGTACTTC
D gene: NA; J gene: TRBJ1-4; clone size: NA; V gene: TRBV27; CDR3 protein: CASSLSAGAYEKLFF; CDR3 DNA: TGTGCCAGCAGTTTATCAGCAGGGGCGTATGAAAAACTGTTTTTT
D gene: NA; J gene: TRBJ1-5; clone size: once; V gene: TRBV6-2/TRBV6-3; CDR3 protein: CASSYGGGSGNQPQHF; CDR3 DNA: TGTGCCAGCAGTTACGGGGGGGGATCCGGCAATCAGCCCCAGCATTTT
D gene: NA; J gene: TRBJ2-6; clone size: NA; V gene: TRBV19; CDR3 protein: CASSIYVSGANVLTF; CDR3 DNA: TGTGCCAGTAGTATCTATGTAAGCGGGGCCAACGTCCTGACTTTC
D gene: TRBD1; J gene: TRBJ2-5; clone size: NA; V gene: TRBV7-3; CDR3 protein: CASSPRGQETQYF; CDR3 DNA: TGTGCCAGCAGCCCTAGGGGGCAGGAGACCCAGTACTTC
D gene: TRBD1; J gene: TRBJ2-2; clone size: NA; V gene: TRBV15; CDR3 protein: CATSRGTGAPNTGELFF; CDR3 DNA: TGTGCCACCAGCAGAGGCACAGGGGCGCCGAACACCGGGGAGCTGTTTTTT
D gene: TRBD2; J gene: TRBJ2-7; clone size: NA; V gene: TRBV27; CDR3 protein: CASRNSGRGYEQYF; CDR3 DNA: TGTGCCAGCAGAAACAGCGGGAGGGGTTACGAGCAGTACTTC
D gene: NA; J gene: TRBJ1-2; clone size: NA; V gene: TRBV7-2; CDR3 protein: CASTQQPPNYGYTF; CDR3 DNA: TGTGCCAGCACACAACAGCCCCCTAACTATGGCTACACCTTC
D gene: TRBD2; J gene: TRBJ2-5; clone size: NA; V gene: TRBV19; CDR3 protein: CASSITSGGAGETQYF; CDR3 DNA: TGTGCCAGTAGTATAACTAGCGGGGGGGCCGGGGAGACCCAGTACTTC
D gene: TRBD1; J gene: TRBJ1-3; clone size: NA; V gene: TRBV7-2; CDR3 protein: CASSLVGTGVGNTIYF; CDR3 DNA: TGTGCCAGCAGCTTAGTAGGGACAGGGGTAGGAAACACCATATATTTT
D gene: TRBD2; J gene: TRBJ2-5; clone size: NA; V gene: TRBV5-4; CDR3 protein: CASRTGASGRDRETQYF; CDR3 DNA: TGTGCCAGCCGGACTGGGGCTAGCGGACGAGATCGAGAGACCCAGTACTTC
D gene: NA; J gene: TRBJ1-1; clone size: NA; V gene: TRBV5-4; CDR3 protein: CASSVDSLNTEAFF; CDR3 DNA: TGTGCCAGCAGCGTGGACAGTTTGAACACTGAAGCTTTCTTT
D gene: NA; J gene: TRBJ2-7; clone size: few; V gene: TRBV10-2; CDR3 protein: CASSERGISYEQYF; CDR3 DNA: TGCGCCAGCAGTGAGCGGGGGATCTCCTACGAGCAGTACTTC
D gene: NA; J gene: TRBJ1-5; clone size: NA; V gene: TRBV28; CDR3 protein: CASSGTRDYSNQPQHF; CDR3 DNA: TGTGCCAGCAGTGGTACGCGGGACTATAGCAATCAGCCCCAGCATTTT
D gene: TRBD1; J gene: TRBJ2-7; clone size: NA; V gene: TRBV28; CDR3 protein: CASSPPQGARGGYF; CDR3 DNA: TGTGCCAGCAGTCCTCCCCAGGGGGCAAGGGGAGGGTACTTC
D gene: TRBD1; J gene: TRBJ2-7; clone size: NA; V gene: TRBV5-5; CDR3 protein: CASRATGVYEQYF; CDR3 DNA: TGTGCCAGCAGGGCAACAGGGGTTTACGAGCAGTACTTC
D gene: NA; J gene: TRBJ1-6; clone size: NA; V gene: TRBV5-4; CDR3 protein: CASSFTGYNSPLHF; CDR3 DNA: TGTGCCAGCAGCTTTACAGGGTATAATTCACCCCTCCACTTT
D gene: NA; J gene: TRBJ1-3; clone size: NA; V gene: TRBV7-9; CDR3 protein: CASSSTGAPSGNTIYF; CDR3 DNA: TGTGCCAGCAGCTCTACAGGAGCACCCTCTGGAAACACCATATATTTT
D gene: NA; J gene: TRBJ1-6; clone size: NA; V gene: TRBV5-1; CDR3 protein: CASSSREGSPLHF; CDR3 DNA: TGCGCCAGCAGCTCCAGGGAGGGTTCACCCCTCCACTTT
D gene: TRBD2; J gene: TRBJ2-7; clone size: NA; V gene: TRBV13; CDR3 protein: CASSLGRGYEQYF; CDR3 DNA: TGTGCCAGCAGCTTGGGGAGGGGCTACGAGCAGTACTTC
D gene: NA; J gene: TRBJ2-1; clone size: NA; V gene: TRBV19; CDR3 protein: CASSIEVSYNEQFF; CDR3 DNA: TGTGCCAGTAGTATTGAGGTCTCCTACAATGAGCAGTTCTTC
D gene: TRBD1; J gene: TRBJ1-1; clone size: NA; V gene: TRBV7-9; CDR3 protein: CASSIRRQGGDEAFF; CDR3 DNA: TGTGCCAGCAGCATTAGGCGACAGGGTGGGGATGAAGCTTTCTTT
D gene: TRBD1; J gene: TRBJ1-4; clone size: NA; V gene: TRBV7-8; CDR3 protein: CASSAIQGEKLFF; CDR3 DNA: TGTGCCAGCAGCGCCATACAGGGGGAAAAACTGTTTTTT
D gene: NA; J gene: TRBJ1-1; clone size: NA; V gene: TRBV7-2; CDR3 protein: CASSITGTSNTEAFF; CDR3 DNA: TGTGCCAGCAGCATTACCGGGACATCTAACACTGAAGCTTTCTTT
D gene: NA; J gene: TRBJ2-2; clone size: NA; V gene: TRBV15; CDR3 protein: CATSSQLETGELFF; CDR3 DNA: TGTGCCACCAGCAGTCAGCTAGAGACCGGGGAGCTGTTTTTT
D gene: TRBD2; J gene: TRBJ2-5; clone size: NA; V gene: TRBV6-2/TRBV6-3; CDR3 protein: CASSYSRTSGTQETQYF; CDR3 DNA: TGTGCCAGCAGTTACTCCCGGACTAGCGGGACCCAAGAGACCCAGTACTTC
D gene: TRBD1; J gene: TRBJ2-1; clone size: NA; V gene: TRBV7-3; CDR3 protein: CASSRTGEPYNEQFF; CDR3 DNA: TGTGCCAGCAGCCGGACAGGGGAACCCTACAATGAGCAGTTCTTC
D gene: TRBD1; J gene: TRBJ1-2; clone size: NA; V gene: TRBV11-2; CDR3 protein: CASNGGQGGQGYTF; CDR3 DNA: TGTGCCAGCAACGGAGGACAGGGAGGCCAGGGCTACACCTTC